The subject of this entry is one TCR beta chain. This sample was taken from a study of CXCR3-negative and CXCR3-positive naive CD8 T cells. The CDR3 totals 13 residues. Germline assignment: CDR1 MDHEN and CDR2 SYDVKM. The study made its TRB cDNA libraries by 5' RACE, adding UMI labels. TCRdb re-called the 5' RACE reads and shows each CDR3 protein once, DNA omitted. The table lists 45,000 to 55,000 distinct CDR3 sequences. Specimen: memory CD8+ T cells from blood. This TCR was recovered from a human donor in good health. Some clones in this sample may be carry-over from other donors' samples. This sequence joins TRBV28 and TRBJ1-3. CDR3 amino acids: CASRPNRRNTIYF.